Listed here is a single T cell receptor beta chain. Antigen unknown. This sample was taken from a study of CD4 T cells in relation to SARS-CoV-2 and coronaviruses. Profiling relied on immunoSEQ multiplex PCR, and the TCRdb table lists in-frame clones only, not all of them. The sample records around 23,000 clones, more than 60% being singletons. This CDR3 has 16 residues. Trimming cost V 5 bases and J 4 bases; bases outside gene matches: 10. Germline CDR1 reads SGHNT; CDR2 reads YENEEA. The unexposed donors gave CD4+ T cells in about 2010-2019, prior to COVID-19. The cells were cultured for around ten days before CD4+ T cells were isolated. Testing used SARS-CoV-2 S/N and four cold-coronavirus spikes on unexposed-donor CD4+ T cells, cells permitting.

J is TRBJ2-3 and V is TRBV11-3, with TRBD1 identical over 9 bases. Sequenced sample: CD4+ T cells from PBMCs, cultured in vitro. The sequence was collected from a human donor in good health. CDR3 sequence (DNA): TGTGCCAGCAGCCCTAGACAGGGGGGGAATTCAGATACGCAGTATTTT. It codes for CASSPRQGGNSDTQYF.